This T cell receptor beta chain was found in a study of blood T cell repertoires in COVID-19. Some clones are missing from TCRdb's copy, which holds only in-frame ones; the method was immunoSEQ multiplex PCR. Of 200,000 or so clones listed, 81% are singletons. Seattle researchers signed up patients amid active infection and tracked them longitudinally. The ends lost 4 bases at V and 3 bases at J; junction bases unmatched: 2. This CDR3 has 13 amino acids. The sequenced sample was peripheral blood. The genes are TRBV12-3 or TRBV12-4 and TRBJ2-7, with 8 positions matching TRBD1. The clonotype originates from a woman older than 75 with COVID-19, enrolled during active disease. CDR3 sequence: CASSWTGSYEQYF. CDR3 nucleotides: TGTGCCAGCAGTTGGACAGGGAGCTACGAGCAGTACTTC.